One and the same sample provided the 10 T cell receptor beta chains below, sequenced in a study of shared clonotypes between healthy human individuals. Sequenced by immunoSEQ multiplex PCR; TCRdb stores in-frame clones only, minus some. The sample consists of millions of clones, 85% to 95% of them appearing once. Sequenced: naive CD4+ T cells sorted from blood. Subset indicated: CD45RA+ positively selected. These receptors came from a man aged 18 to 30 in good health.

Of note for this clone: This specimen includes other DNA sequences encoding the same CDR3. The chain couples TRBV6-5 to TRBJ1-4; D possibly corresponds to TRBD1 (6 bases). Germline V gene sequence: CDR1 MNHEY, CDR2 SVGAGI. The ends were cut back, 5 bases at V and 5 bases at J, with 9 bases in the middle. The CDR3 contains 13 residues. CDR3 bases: TGTGCCAGCAGTAGGACAGTCAATGAAAAACTGTTTTTT. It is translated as CASSRTVNEKLFF.

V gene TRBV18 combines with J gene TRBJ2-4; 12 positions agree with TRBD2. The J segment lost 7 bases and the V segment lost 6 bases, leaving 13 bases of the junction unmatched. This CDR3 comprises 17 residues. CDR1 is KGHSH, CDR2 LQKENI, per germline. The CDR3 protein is CASSPGTSGSQGNIQYF. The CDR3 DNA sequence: TGTGCCAGCTCGCCCGGGACTAGCGGGTCCCAGGGGAACATTCAGTACTTC.

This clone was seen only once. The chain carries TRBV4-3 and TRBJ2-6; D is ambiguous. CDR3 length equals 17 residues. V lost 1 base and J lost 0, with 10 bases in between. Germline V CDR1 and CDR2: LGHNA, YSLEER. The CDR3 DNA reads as TGCGCCAGCAGCCAAGGAGCAGGATTCTCTGGGGCCAACGTCCTGACTTTC. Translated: CASSQGAGFSGANVLTF.

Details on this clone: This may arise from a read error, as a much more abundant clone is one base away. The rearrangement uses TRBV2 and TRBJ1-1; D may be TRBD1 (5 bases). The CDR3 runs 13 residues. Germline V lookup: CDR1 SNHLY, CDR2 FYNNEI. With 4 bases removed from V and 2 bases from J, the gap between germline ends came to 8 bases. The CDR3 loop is CASSVQGNTEAFF. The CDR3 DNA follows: TGTGCCAGCAGTGTTCAGGGAAACACTGAAGCTTTCTTT.

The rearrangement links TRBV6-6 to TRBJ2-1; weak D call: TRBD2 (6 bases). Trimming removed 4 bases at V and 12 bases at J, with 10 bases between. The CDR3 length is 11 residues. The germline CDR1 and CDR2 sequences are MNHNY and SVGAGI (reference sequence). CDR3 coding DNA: TGTGCCAGCAGTTGGATTAGCGGGCAGTTCTTC. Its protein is CASSWISGQFF.

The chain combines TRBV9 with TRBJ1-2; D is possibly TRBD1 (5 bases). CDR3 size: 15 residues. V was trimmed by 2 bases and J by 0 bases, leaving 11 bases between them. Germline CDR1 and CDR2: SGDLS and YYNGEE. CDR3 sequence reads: CASSVSDTTNYGYTF. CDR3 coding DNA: TGTGCCAGCAGCGTTTCGGACACCACTAACTATGGCTACACCTTC.

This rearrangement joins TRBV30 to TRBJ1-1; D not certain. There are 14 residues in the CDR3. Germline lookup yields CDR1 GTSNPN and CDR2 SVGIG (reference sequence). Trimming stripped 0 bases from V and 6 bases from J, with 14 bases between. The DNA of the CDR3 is TGTGCCTGGAGTGTAATCAGAGGCCAAGCTGAAGCTTTCTTT. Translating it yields CAWSVIRGQAEAFF.

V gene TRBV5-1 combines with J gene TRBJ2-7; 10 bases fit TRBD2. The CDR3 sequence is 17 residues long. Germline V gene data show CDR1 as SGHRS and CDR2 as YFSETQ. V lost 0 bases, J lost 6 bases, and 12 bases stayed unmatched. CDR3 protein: CASSLEPRGSGGCEQYF. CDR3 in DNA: TGCGCCAGCAGCTTGGAGCCGCGAGGTAGCGGGGGGTGCGAGCAGTACTTC.

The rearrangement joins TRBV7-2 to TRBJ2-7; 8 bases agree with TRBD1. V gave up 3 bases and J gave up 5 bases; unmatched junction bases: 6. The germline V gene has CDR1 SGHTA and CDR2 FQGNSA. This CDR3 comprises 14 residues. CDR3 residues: CASSFGQGAHEQYF. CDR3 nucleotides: TGTGCCAGCAGCTTCGGACAGGGTGCCCACGAGCAGTACTTC.

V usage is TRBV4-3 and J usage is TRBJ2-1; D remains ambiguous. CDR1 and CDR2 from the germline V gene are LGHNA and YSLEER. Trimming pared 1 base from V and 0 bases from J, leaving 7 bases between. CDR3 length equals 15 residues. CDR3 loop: CASSQGISSYNEQFF. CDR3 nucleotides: TGCGCCAGCAGCCAAGGAATATCCTCCTACAATGAGCAGTTCTTC.